The subject of this entry is one TCR beta chain. Trimming cost V 2 bases and J 5 bases, with 13 bases left between them. Germline lookup yields CDR1 SGHRS and CDR2 YFSETQ. CDR3 length equals 15 residues. The sample originates from a study of blood T cell repertoires in COVID-19. Study as a whole: Donors in the United States, Italy and Spain gave samples during acute or convalescent COVID-19. In each case, the material was cDNA or gDNA derived from T cells, B-cell-depleted T cells, or PBMCs.

Original processing methods: Estimates of nucleated cell counts were drawn from the amplification of reference gene primers. Profiled with immunoSEQ multiplex PCR; TCRdb holds only in-frame clones, not every one. V and J calls and clone size are given by that table; D and trimming were obtained from the DNA. The sample contains about 120,000 clones, 65% to 90% of which appear only once. This receptor was obtained from a human donor in a cohort sampled during active COVID-19. The chain links TRBV5-1 to TRBJ1-4, with D maybe TRBD1 (5 bases). Sample: peripheral blood. In DNA, the CDR3 is TGCGCCAGCAGCTTCGCAGGAGGGGAGAATGAAAAACTGTTTTTT. The encoded protein is CASSFAGGENEKLFF.